Listed below are T cell receptor beta chains from one sample, sequenced in a study of cytomegalovirus exposure and HLA in healthy donors. Sequencing was performed with immunoSEQ multiplex PCR; in TCRdb, only in-frame clones are kept and a portion is missing. The sample lists about 170,000 clones, about 75% occurring once. Material for sequencing was PBMCs. The receptors shown here come from a female donor in good health and CMV-seronegative. CDR3s include the opening cysteine and the closing phenylalanine or tryptophan. The D gene is left open where the match is weak. Clone size is not always given. Where it is, it says once, few, many or a class for expanded clones.

J gene	V gene	clone size	D gene	CDR3 length	CDR3 protein	CDR3 DNA
TRBJ2-5	TRBV5-1	NA	NA	15	CASSLVVAAQETQYF	TGCGCCAGCAGCTTGGTGGTAGCCGCCCAAGAGACCCAGTACTTC
TRBJ2-7	TRBV27	NA	TRBD1	15	CASSRTGGLSYEQYF	TGTGCCAGCAGTCGGACAGGGGGACTCTCCTACGAGCAGTACTTC
TRBJ1-3	TRBV5-1	NA	NA	14	CASSLYGSGNTIYF	TGCGCCAGCAGCTTGTACGGCTCTGGAAACACCATATATTTT
TRBJ2-1	TRBV5-1	NA	TRBD2	17	CASSLVLGGGTYNEQFF	TGCGCCAGCAGCTTGGTTCTCGGCGGGGGGACCTACAATGAGCAGTTCTTC
TRBJ2-3	TRBV5-1	few	TRBD2	16	CASSPGLAGSTDTQYF	TGCGCCAGCAGCCCGGGACTAGCGGGATCCACAGATACGCAGTATTTT
TRBJ1-2	TRBV7-2	NA	NA	16	CASSLKLRGGPYGYTF	TGTGCCAGCAGCTTAAAACTTCGGGGGGGCCCCTATGGCTACACCTTC
TRBJ2-7	TRBV6-1	few	TRBD2	13	CATGGPSSYEQYF	TGTGCCACGGGGGGTCCTAGCTCCTACGAGCAGTACTTC
TRBJ2-7	TRBV2	NA	TRBD2	14	CASKEREAAYEQYF	TGTGCCAGCAAAGAGCGGGAGGCGGCATACGAGCAGTACTTC
TRBJ1-3	TRBV29-1	NA	NA	13	CSVQRSSGNTIYF	TGCAGCGTTCAGCGCAGTTCTGGAAACACCATATATTTT
TRBJ1-4	TRBV9	NA	TRBD1	15	CASSVGTGGNEKLFF	TGTGCCAGCAGCGTTGGGACAGGTGGTAATGAAAAACTGTTTTTT
TRBJ1-3	TRBV4-1	NA	NA	17	CASSQGLGASSGNTIYF	TGCGCCAGCAGCCAAGGATTGGGGGCAAGCTCTGGAAACACCATATATTTT
TRBJ1-3	TRBV30	NA	NA	13	CAWSTGGGNTIYF	TGTGCCTGGAGTACCGGGGGTGGAAACACCATATATTTT
TRBJ2-5	TRBV5-1	NA	NA	12	CASSGGSGAQYF	TGCGCCAGCAGCGGGGGGTCCGGAGCCCAGTACTTC
TRBJ2-7	TRBV10-3	NA	TRBD2	12	CASGLAYYEQYF	TGTGCCAGCGGACTAGCGTACTACGAGCAGTACTTC
TRBJ2-1	TRBV29-1	NA	NA	13	CSVARHSYNEQFF	TGCAGCGTTGCCAGGCACTCCTACAATGAGCAGTTCTTC
TRBJ1-5	TRBV6-5	NA	NA	14	CASSRTDGNQPQHF	TGTGCCAGCAGCAGGACAGATGGCAATCAGCCCCAGCATTTT
TRBJ2-7	TRBV29-1	NA	TRBD2	13	CSVGLAGSYEQYF	TGCAGCGTAGGACTAGCGGGCTCCTACGAGCAGTACTTC
TRBJ1-2	TRBV5-1	few	TRBD1	15	CASSEGQGSYYGYTF	TGCGCCAGCAGCGAAGGACAGGGTAGTTACTATGGCTACACCTTC
TRBJ1-2	TRBV19	once	NA	15	CASSPHTGFNYGYTF	TGTGCCAGTAGTCCGCACACAGGCTTTAACTATGGCTACACCTTC
TRBJ1-3	TRBV5-6	NA	TRBD1	15	CASSDGTGAGNTIYF	TGTGCCAGCAGCGACGGGACAGGGGCCGGAAACACCATATATTTT
TRBJ1-3	TRBV6-5	NA	NA	14	CASRPDSSGNTIYF	TGTGCCAGCAGACCGGACAGTTCTGGAAACACCATATATTTT
TRBJ2-2	TRBV9	once	NA	17	CASSVEPPSSRTGELFF	TGTGCCAGCAGCGTAGAGCCCCCTAGCTCCCGGACCGGGGAGCTGTTTTTT
TRBJ1-2	TRBV10-3	NA	TRBD1	15	CAISEIGQGQSGYTF	TGTGCCATCAGTGAAATAGGACAGGGGCAATCTGGCTACACCTTC
TRBJ1-3	TRBV5-1	NA	TRBD1	15	CASSPRQGAGNTIYF	TGCGCCAGCAGCCCCCGACAGGGGGCTGGAAACACCATATATTTT
TRBJ2-5	TRBV2	NA	TRBD2	14	CASGRSGVQETQYF	TGTGCCAGCGGCCGTAGCGGGGTACAAGAGACCCAGTACTTC
TRBJ2-1	TRBV12-5	NA	NA	15	CASGSVLTGYNEQFF	TGTGCTAGTGGTTCCGTTCTGACTGGGTACAATGAGCAGTTCTTC
TRBJ2-3	TRBV6-5	once	NA	15	CASSIYRGFTDTQYF	TGTGCCAGCAGTATATACCGGGGATTCACAGATACGCAGTATTTT
TRBJ2-7	TRBV5-1	NA	NA	15	CASSSDSPFAYEQYF	TGCGCCAGCAGCTCTGACAGTCCGTTTGCCTACGAGCAGTACTTC
TRBJ2-2	TRBV6-6	few	NA	15	CACLREGASTGELFF	TGTGCCTGCCTAAGAGAAGGGGCTTCCACCGGGGAGCTGTTTTTT
TRBJ2-7	TRBV5-1	NA	TRBD1	15	CASSWGLGQGYEQYF	TGCGCCAGCAGCTGGGGACTCGGACAGGGTTACGAGCAGTACTTC
TRBJ1-2	TRBV20-1	few	TRBD1	11	CSASPGTDNTF	TGCAGTGCTAGTCCCGGGACAGATAACACCTTC
TRBJ1-2	TRBV5-4	few	TRBD1	15	CASRHTGGRNYGYTF	TGTGCCAGCAGGCATACAGGGGGCCGGAACTATGGCTACACCTTC
TRBJ2-4	TRBV19	few	TRBD2	14	CASSPGLAGGVQYF	TGTGCCAGTAGTCCGGGACTAGCGGGGGGAGTTCAGTACTTC
TRBJ2-1	TRBV4-1	few	NA	14	CASSRLQGSTEQFF	TGCGCCAGCAGCCGCCTGCAGGGTTCTACTGAGCAGTTCTTC
TRBJ1-2	TRBV10-1	NA	NA	13	CASSETGPYGYTF	TGCGCCAGCAGTGAAACAGGGCCTTATGGCTACACCTTC
TRBJ1-2	TRBV5-1	NA	TRBD1	14	CASSPTGEDYGYTF	TGCGCCAGCAGCCCGACAGGGGAGGACTATGGCTACACCTTC
TRBJ2-3	TRBV7-7	NA	NA	14	CASSLVGAGDTQYF	TGTGCCAGCAGCTTAGTGGGGGCGGGTGATACGCAGTATTTT
TRBJ2-1	TRBV5-1	NA	TRBD1	14	CASSPGTGYNEQFF	TGCGCCAGCAGCCCAGGGACAGGCTACAATGAGCAGTTCTTC
TRBJ2-7	TRBV5-6	NA	NA	12	CASSLGSGEQYF	TGTGCCAGCAGCTTGGGCTCAGGCGAGCAGTACTTC
TRBJ2-7	TRBV5-5	NA	NA	14	CASSDPSGSDEQYF	TGTGCCAGCAGCGATCCCTCAGGCTCGGACGAGCAGTACTTC
TRBJ2-2	TRBV5-5	NA	TRBD1	17	CASSLVGTGRLAGELFF	TGTGCCAGCAGCTTGGTGGGGACAGGGAGGCTGGCCGGGGAGCTGTTTTTT
TRBJ2-2	TRBV5-4	NA	TRBD1	14	CASSFGTGTGELFF	TGTGCCAGCAGCTTCGGGACAGGGACCGGGGAGCTGTTTTTT
TRBJ2-7	TRBV9	once	NA	14	CASSVGAAFYEQYF	TGTGCCAGCAGCGTAGGGGCAGCCTTCTACGAGCAGTACTTC